The sequence of this T cell receptor (beta chain) was determined in a study of early T cells in non-severe SARS-CoV-2 infection. Study details: Sequenced bulk RNA came from whole blood that was unsorted, and chains were unpaired. Whole-study results and caveats: Matching results from VDJdb favored anti-spike CD8 responses, leaving private and CD4 specificities undetected.

Germline CDR1 and CDR2: SQVTM and ANQGSEA. V lost 7 bases and J lost 6; bases outside the gene matches: 10. The CDR3 has 13 amino acids. Unique molecular identifiers (one per individual cDNA molecule) were attached. One entry per CDR3 protein, called by TCRdb with MiXCR from the 5' RACE reads. The sample carries 40,000 or so distinct CDR3 sequences, around 6.1% recorded once. Only a few counts were recorded for this clonotype. No antigen is known for it. This receptor was identified in an adult who was a healthcare worker with PCR-confirmed SARS-CoV-2 infection or an uninfected control (not recorded which). V and J are TRBV29-1 and TRBJ1-1; 8 bases agree with TRBD1. Source material: whole blood. The CDR3 spells CSAEDRASSEAFF. In nucleotides, the CDR3 is TGCAGCGCCGAGGACAGGGCCTCTTCTGAAGCTTTCTTT.